This T cell receptor beta chain emerged from a study of T cell responses to AZD1222 COVID-19 vaccine. This clone was observed a handful of times. Germline CDR1 SGHAT, CDR2 FQNNGV. Losses at the gene ends were 5 bases for V and 2 bases for J; bases not matched to a gene: 13. The CDR3 has 17 amino acids. Profiled with immunoSEQ multiplex PCR; TCRdb holds only in-frame clones, not every one. This sample yields 150,000 to 200,000 clones, of which just over 85% are seen a single time; approximately 7.7% belongs to the top ten. The chain carries TRBV11-2 and TRBJ2-7; 9 positions agree with TRBD1. The source of this sequence is an adult in good health. Material: peripheral blood, obtained on day 0 of AZD1222 vaccination. CDR3 residues: CASSVVWDRELAYEQYF. The DNA of the CDR3 is TGTGCCAGCAGCGTCGTGTGGGACAGGGAACTAGCCTACGAGCAGTACTTC.